One and the same sample provided the 8 T cell receptor beta chains below, sequenced in a study of memory CD4+ T cells and cytomegalovirus serostatus. Some clones are missing from TCRdb's copy, which holds only in-frame ones; the method was immunoSEQ multiplex PCR. In the table there are roughly 45,000 clones, more than 70% of which are singletons. The sort gate was single viable CD3+CD4+CD8-CD45RO+ cells for memory CD4+ T cells. What was sequenced was memory CD4+ T cells from blood. The receptors stem from an adult in good health and CMV-seronegative.

The rearrangement uses TRBV7-2 and TRBJ1-4, with 7 bases identical to TRBD1. From germline, CDR1 is SGHTA and CDR2 FQGNSA. The trim removed 4 bases at V and 0 bases at J, leaving 5 bases unmatched. The CDR3 totals 16 residues. The CDR3 nucleotides are TGTGCCAGCAGCTCTGGACAGGTTCCAACTAATGAAAAACTGTTTTTT. Its protein product is CASSSGQVPTNEKLFF.

The chain combines TRBV19 with TRBJ2-3; TRBD2 matches at 10 bases. Germline V CDR1 and CDR2: LNHDA, SQIVND (reference sequence). V trimming: 2 bases; J trimming: 3 bases; junction bases outside the gene matches: 11. The CDR3 length is 18 residues. CDR3 DNA: TGTGCCAGTAGTATACCTAGCGGGAGATCGTTAGGTACAGATACGCAGTATTTT. Its translation: CASSIPSGRSLGTDTQYF.

This rearrangement joins TRBV6-1 to TRBJ1-2; 7 positions match TRBD1. Germline V lookup: CDR1 MNHNS, CDR2 SASEGT. This CDR3 comprises 15 residues. V lost 6 bases and J lost 1; bases outside the gene matches: 8. CDR3 amino acids: CASSAGTANNYGYTF. CDR3 sequence (DNA): TGTGCCAGCAGCGCAGGGACAGCTAATAACTATGGCTACACCTTC.

This chain links TRBV20-1 with TRBJ2-7; D may match TRBD1 or TRBD2 (6 bases each). CDR1 is DFQATT and CDR2 is SNEGSKA in the germline V gene (reference sequence). This CDR3 has 10 amino acids. V was cut by 6 bases and J by 5 bases, with 8 bases left in between. CDR3 in amino acids: CSAGGHEQYF. DNA of the CDR3: TGCAGTGCCGGGGGCCACGAGCAGTACTTC.

The genes are TRBV28 and TRBJ1-5; D remains ambiguous. The V and J ends lost 10 bases and 7 bases respectively, with 14 bases between them. This CDR3 is built from 12 residues. Looked up from germline, CDR1 is MDHEN and CDR2 is SYDVKM. The CDR3 sequence is CATLRAAQPQHF. The DNA for the CDR3 is TGTGCCACCCTGCGGGCAGCGCAGCCCCAGCATTTT. Drawing the rest from reference TRBV28 and TRBJ1-5, the complete variable domain is DVKVTQSSRYLVKRTGEKVFLECVQDMDHENMFWYRQDPGLGLRLIYFSYDVKMKEKGDIPEGYSVSREKKERFSLILESASTNQTSMYLCATLRAAQPQHFGDGTRLSIL.

The gene calls are TRBV21-1 and TRBJ1-2; the D segment call TRBD1 is taken from the table without a DNA check. TRBV21-1 is an annotated pseudogene. The CDR3 consists of 15 residues. The CDR3 loop is CASSKGATGNYGYTF. DNA for the CDR3: TGTGCCAGCAGCAAAGGGGCCACCGGCAACTATGGCTACACCTTC.

The chain combines TRBV28 with TRBJ2-1; 11 positions match TRBD2. The CDR3 covers 17 residues. V was clipped by 1 base and J by 4 bases; unmatched bases: 6. Germline values: CDR1 MDHEN, CDR2 SYDVKM. The CDR3 bases are TGTGCCAGCAGTTTATCTCCGGGACTAGCGGTTTACAATGAGCAGTTCTTC. Protein product: CASSLSPGLAVYNEQFF.

This clone was seen more than once but under ten times. The chain couples TRBV5-1 to TRBJ1-3; 7 bases are a match to TRBD1. The CDR3 loop spans 16 amino acids. Trimming removed 0 bases from V and 3 bases from J; junction bases left unmatched: 6. Germline V lookup: CDR1 SGHRS, CDR2 YFSETQ. The CDR3 spells CASSLAGDRDGNTIYF. Written as DNA, the CDR3 is TGCGCCAGCAGCTTGGCCGGCGACAGGGATGGAAACACCATATATTTT.